The T cell receptor (beta chain) described here comes from a study of T-cell reconstitution after alpha-beta-depleted transplantation in children. Trimming pared 4 bases from V and 6 bases from J, leaving 15 bases between. From germline, CDR1 is LNHNV and CDR2 YYDKDF (reference sequence). The CDR3 contains 14 residues. Whole-study results and caveats: Reportedly, only several hundred clones from non-depleted graft cells drove alpha-beta T-cell counts at about two months. Newly made T cells mostly supplied T-cell counts and diversity one year after transplant. Some patients' high day-60 TCRbeta diversity was traced to surviving recipient T cells and thymic progenitors.

The table lists this clonotype with a few counts. Its antigen is unidentified. The TCRbeta library incorporated unique molecular identifiers. TCRdb reprocessed the PCR reads via MiXCR and lists one record per CDR3 protein. The data hold around 200,000 distinct CDR3 sequences, with approximately 8% observed a single time. The sequence was collected from a male patient aged 2 to 10 who had a stem cell transplant for acute myeloid leukemia, so the T cells may come from the graft donor. Specimen: PBMCs, mostly from graft donor cells, collected 360 days after TCRalphabeta/CD19-depleted stem cell transplant. The V gene is TRBV15, the J gene TRBJ1-1, with a possible D match to TRBD1 (5 bases). CDR3: CATSITGGISEAFF. In DNA, the CDR3 is TGTGCCACCAGCATAACCGGGGGGATCTCTGAAGCTTTCTTT.